The 7 T cell receptor beta chains reported below all come from one sample, sequenced in a study of blood T cells in healthy people across ages. With a J-beta primer mix and a sample-barcoded 5' primer, a second PCR ran 7 to 11 cycles. One entry per CDR3 protein, called by TCRdb with MiXCR from the 5' RACE reads. In the table there are fewer than 900,000 distinct CDR3 sequences, approximately 43% of which are singletons. Sequencing was done on a sample of blood. These receptor sequences come from a woman aged 55 to 70 in good health.

The gene calls are TRBV7-9 and TRBJ2-5; TRBD1 agrees at 9 bases. CDR3 length equals 14 residues. J gave up 2 bases and V 6 bases, and 4 bases lay outside the gene matches. In germline, CDR1 is SEHNR, CDR2 FQNEAQ (reference sequence). CDR3 bases: TGTGCCAGCAGGACCGGGACAGGGCAAGAGACCCAGTACTTC. It is translated as CASRTGTGQETQYF.

The V and J genes are TRBV29-1 and TRBJ2-2, with 10 bases that match TRBD2. The CDR3 runs 15 residues. Germline V gene sequence: CDR1 SQVTM, CDR2 ANQGSEA. With 6 bases clipped from V and 3 bases from J, the junction kept 7 bases outside the gene matches. The CDR3 protein is CSVLPGLAYTGELFF. In nucleotides, the CDR3 is TGCAGCGTCTTACCGGGACTAGCGTACACCGGGGAGCTGTTTTTT.

Ten or more counts support this clonotype. The chain recombines TRBV7-2 with TRBJ2-7, with 11 nucleotides matching TRBD2. CDR1 is SGHTA, CDR2 FQGNSA, per germline. J gave up 2 bases and V 3 bases, and 15 bases lay outside the gene matches. The CDR3 is made up of 19 amino acids. CDR3 nucleotides: TGTGCCAGCAGCTTTGGACTAGCGGGTATCCCCCGGAGAACCTACGAGCAGTACTTC. Translated, it gives CASSFGLAGIPRRTYEQYF.

This clonotype was seen more than once but under ten times. J is TRBJ2-3 and V is TRBV3-1; D gene uncertain. CDR1 is LGHDT and CDR2 is YNNKEL in the germline V gene (reference sequence). The CDR3 contains 11 residues. V shed 6 bases and J shed 5 bases, with 6 bases lying between them. Written as DNA, the CDR3 is TGTGCCAGCAGGGACGTAGATACGCAGTATTTT. Translation: CASRDVDTQYF.

This clonotype was observed once. This chain links TRBV7-8 with TRBJ2-1; TRBD1 aligns across 9 bases. This CDR3 is built from 13 residues. Losses at the gene ends were 5 bases for V and 10 bases for J; bases not matched to a gene: 6. CDR1 and CDR2 (germline): SGHVS, FQNEAQ. The CDR3 nucleotides are TGTGCCAGCAGCATACAGGGGGCTGGCGAGCAGTTCTTC. Encoded protein: CASSIQGAGEQFF.

Only a few counts were recorded for this clonotype. The chain employs TRBV25-1 and TRBJ2-5; D ambiguous. The tail of the sequence fits TRBJ2-7 better, so the J call may be wrong. From germline, CDR1 is MGHDK and CDR2 SYGVNS. The CDR3 covers 14 residues. The CDR3 sequence: CASSESSLLYEQYF. The CDR3 DNA sequence: TGTGCCAGCAGTGAGTCTAGTTTACTGTACGAGCAGTACTTC.

Many counts were recorded for this clonotype. The rearrangement uses TRBV4-3 and TRBJ2-5; TRBD2 is a possible D gene (5 bases). The CDR3 is made up of 14 amino acids. The germline V and J ends were trimmed by 0 bases and 7 bases, with 12 bases remaining between them. The V gene's germline CDR1 is LGHNA and CDR2 YSLEER. The chain's CDR3 is CASSQDPEGGTQYF. Here the CDR3 DNA reads TGCGCCAGCAGCCAAGATCCCGAGGGCGGGACCCAGTACTTC.